What follows describes a single T cell receptor (beta chain). No antigen is known for it. The data were obtained in a study of CD8 T cells in ankylosing spondylitis. V was clipped by 5 bases and J by 2 bases; unmatched bases: 4. The CDR3 sequence is 15 residues long. CDR1 is SEHNR, CDR2 FQNEAQ, per germline (reference sequence). Library preparation for TCR beta used quantitative 5'-RACE with molecular barcodes. A single record per CDR3 protein comes from TCRdb applying MiXCR to the 5' RACE reads. The sample contains roughly 140,000 distinct CDR3 sequences, around two fifths of which appear only once. Study-wide findings and caveats: Typical of ankylosing spondylitis blood, it appeared, was a TCR beta motif of about eight highly homologous variants. Matched synovial fluid from ankylosing spondylitis patients was reported to be enriched for disease-linked clones. Before this, some motif variants had been reported in reactive arthritis synovial fluid and blood.

The specimen sequenced was synovial fluid, either unsorted or a sorted T cell fraction (not recorded which). The rearrangement uses TRBV7-9 and TRBJ2-1, with 9 bases aligning to TRBD1. The sequence was obtained from a male donor with ankylosing spondylitis. The CDR3 here is CASSIGTGTYNEQFF. CDR3 in DNA: TGTGCCAGCAGCATTGGGACAGGGACCTACAATGAGCAGTTCTTC.